Listed below are T cell receptor beta chains from one sample, sequenced in a study of T-cell memory formation after mild COVID-19. TCRdb re-analysed the 5' RACE reads in MiXCR, keeping a single row per CDR3 protein. Of about 560,000 distinct CDR3 sequences in the sample, around a sixth are singletons; the top ten hold 8.1%. Input material: PBMCs or a T cell subset sorted from them (not recorded which). The receptors were gathered from an adult woman who had mild COVID-19 (a few samples of this study predate the infection). Cell type and time point are not known. The CDR3 runs from the conserved cysteine through the conserved F or W. Each record gives: clone size, V gene, D gene, J gene, CDR3 protein, CDR3 DNA. D genes are given only for firm matches. Part of the rows lack a size; the others show once, few, many or a class for expanded clones.

>few|TRBV7-6|NA|TRBJ2-7
CASSVTAHEQYF
TGTGCCAGCAGCGTCACCGCCCACGAGCAGTACTTC
>few|TRBV5-4|TRBD2|TRBJ2-2
CASSLDGLAGNTGELFF
TGTGCCAGCAGCTTGGATGGACTAGCGGGGAACACCGGGGAGCTGTTTTTT
>many|TRBV3-1|NA|TRBJ2-7
CASSDGTSYEQYF
TGTGCCAGCAGCGATGGGACATCCTACGAGCAGTACTTC
>NA|TRBV5-6|NA|TRBJ2-5
CASSLWRGLQETQYF
TGTGCCAGCAGCTTGTGGAGGGGACTCCAAGAGACCCAGTACTTC
>few|TRBV19|NA|TRBJ2-1
CASSRGPRSGWNEQFF
TGTGCCAGTAGTAGGGGACCGCGGAGCGGGTGGAATGAGCAGTTCTTC
>NA|TRBV4-1|NA|TRBJ1-1
CASSLGASTEAFF
TGCGCCAGCAGCCTAGGTGCGAGCACTGAAGCTTTCTTT
>few|TRBV7-6|TRBD2|TRBJ2-7
CASSLSGGELHEQYF
TGTGCCAGCAGTCTTAGCGGGGGGGAGCTACACGAGCAGTACTTC
>few|TRBV12-3/TRBV12-4|TRBD1|TRBJ2-1
CASRRTGVDEQFF
TGTGCCAGCAGAAGGACAGGCGTGGATGAGCAGTTCTTC
>NA|TRBV10-3|NA|TRBJ1-1
CAIKEPMNTEAFF
TGTGCCATCAAGGAGCCTATGAACACTGAAGCTTTCTTT
>NA|TRBV6-2/TRBV6-3|NA|TRBJ1-1
CASSFREATNTEAFF
TGTGCCAGCAGTTTCAGAGAGGCGACGAACACTGAAGCTTTCTTT
>few|TRBV5-5|NA|TRBJ1-1
CASRGGKGTEAFF
TGTGCCAGCAGGGGGGGAAAGGGCACTGAAGCTTTCTTT
>NA|TRBV4-1|NA|TRBJ1-1
CASSEHGLNTEAFF
TGCGCCAGCAGCGAACATGGATTGAACACTGAAGCTTTCTTT
>few|TRBV3-1|TRBD1|TRBJ1-4
CASSQVGSGTANEKLFF
TGTGCCAGCAGCCAAGTTGGATCCGGGACAGCTAATGAAAAACTGTTTTTT
>few|TRBV6-5|TRBD1|TRBJ2-5
CASSRTRGQKETQYF
TGTGCCAGCAGCCGAACTAGGGGACAGAAAGAGACCCAGTACTTC
>NA|TRBV15|TRBD2|TRBJ2-3
CATSRIGLAGIPDTQYF
TGTGCCACCAGCAGAATAGGACTAGCGGGGATACCAGATACGCAGTATTTT
>few|TRBV12-5|NA|TRBJ1-1
CASGLVTGIAFF
TGTGCTAGTGGTTTGGTCACCGGGATAGCTTTCTTT
>NA|TRBV4-1|TRBD1|TRBJ1-4
CASSQDGTGLTNEKLFF
TGCGCCAGCAGCCAAGATGGGACAGGACTCACTAATGAAAAACTGTTTTTT
>NA|TRBV7-7|NA|TRBJ1-1
CASSSGGMAEAFF
TGTGCTAGCAGCTCCGGGGGCATGGCTGAAGCTTTCTTT
>few|TRBV12-3/TRBV12-4|TRBD2|TRBJ2-1
CASSLSSGSGDEQFF
TGTGCCAGCAGTTTATCTAGCGGGAGCGGCGATGAGCAGTTCTTC
>few|TRBV5-1|NA|TRBJ2-5
CASSLAAREETQYF
TGCGCCAGCAGCTTGGCCGCGAGGGAAGAGACCCAGTACTTC